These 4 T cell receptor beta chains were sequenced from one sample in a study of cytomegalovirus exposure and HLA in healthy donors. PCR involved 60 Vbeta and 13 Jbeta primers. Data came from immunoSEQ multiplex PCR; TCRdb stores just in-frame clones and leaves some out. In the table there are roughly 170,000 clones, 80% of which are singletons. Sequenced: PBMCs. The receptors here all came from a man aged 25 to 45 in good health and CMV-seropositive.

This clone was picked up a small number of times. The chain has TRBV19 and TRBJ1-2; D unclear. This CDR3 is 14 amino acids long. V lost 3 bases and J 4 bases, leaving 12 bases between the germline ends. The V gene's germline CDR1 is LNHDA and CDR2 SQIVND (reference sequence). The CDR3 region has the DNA TGTGCCAGTAGTATGTCAAGAGCCACCTATGGCTACACCTTC. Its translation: CASSMSRATYGYTF.

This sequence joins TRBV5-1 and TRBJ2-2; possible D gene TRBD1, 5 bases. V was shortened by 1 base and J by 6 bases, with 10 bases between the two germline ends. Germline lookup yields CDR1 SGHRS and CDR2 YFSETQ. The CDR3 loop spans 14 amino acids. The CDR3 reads CASSLYFRAGELFF. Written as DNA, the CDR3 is TGCGCCAGCAGCTTGTATTTCAGGGCCGGGGAGCTGTTTTTT. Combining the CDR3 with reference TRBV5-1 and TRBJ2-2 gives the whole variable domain KAGVTQTPRYLIKTRGQQVTLSCSPISGHRSVSWYQQTPGQGLQFLFEYFSETQRNKGNFPGRFSGRQFSNSRSEMNVSTLELGDSALYLCASSLYFRAGELFFGEGSRLTVL.

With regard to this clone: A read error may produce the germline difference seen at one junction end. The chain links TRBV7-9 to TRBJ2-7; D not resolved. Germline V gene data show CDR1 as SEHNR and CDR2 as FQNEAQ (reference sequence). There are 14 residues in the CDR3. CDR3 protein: CSSSFESRKSEQYF. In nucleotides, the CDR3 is TGTTCCAGCAGCTTCGAATCCAGAAAATCCGAGCAGTACTTC.

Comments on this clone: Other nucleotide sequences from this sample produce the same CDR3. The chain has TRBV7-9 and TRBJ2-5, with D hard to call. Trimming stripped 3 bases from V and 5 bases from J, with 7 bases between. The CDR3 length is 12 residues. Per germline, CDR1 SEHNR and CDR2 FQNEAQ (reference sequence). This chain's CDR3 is CASSLVGETQYF. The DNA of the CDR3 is TGTGCCAGCAGCTTGGTCGGGGAGACCCAGTACTTC.